These T cell receptor beta chains were read from a single sample in a study of cytomegalovirus exposure and HLA in healthy donors. The assay was immunoSEQ multiplex PCR, and TCRdb's table has in-frame clones only and misses some. Here the sample table reports some 70,000 clones. The sequencing input was PBMCs. The source of these receptors is a man in his forties or fifties in good health and CMV-seronegative. Both conserved end residues are part of each CDR3. Each record gives: D gene, V gene, J gene, CDR3 protein, CDR3 DNA. A D gene is named only where the DNA matches it firmly.

>-|TRBV30|TRBJ2-5
CAWSVQPETQYF
TGTGCCTGGAGTGTACAGCCCGAGACCCAGTACTTC
>-|TRBV5-6|TRBJ1-4
CASSLALTGEKLFF
TGTGCCAGCAGCTTGGCTCTTACGGGGGAAAAACTGTTTTTT
>-|TRBV30|TRBJ1-1
CAWSPGSSVGTEAFF
TGTGCCTGGAGTCCAGGCAGCTCGGTGGGCACTGAAGCTTTCTTT
>-|TRBV10-3|TRBJ2-7
CAIRTQDRPEQYF
TGTGCCATCAGGACTCAGGACAGACCCGAGCAGTACTTC
>TRBD1|TRBV6-4|TRBJ1-1
CASSRTGDTEAFF
TGTGCCAGCAGCCGGACAGGGGACACTGAAGCTTTCTTT
>-|TRBV25-1|TRBJ2-5
CASSEYSGETQYF
TGTGCCAGCAGTGAATACAGCGGGGAGACCCAGTACTTC
>-|TRBV2|TRBJ2-5
CASRAKGLSGTQYF
TGTGCCAGCAGGGCCAAGGGACTGTCAGGGACCCAGTACTTC
>-|TRBV19|TRBJ2-3
CASSISETGADTQYF
TGTGCCAGTAGTATTTCGGAAACAGGCGCAGATACGCAGTATTTT
>TRBD1|TRBV2|TRBJ2-2
CASRDRVRAGELFF
TGTGCCAGCAGGGACAGGGTTCGGGCCGGGGAGCTGTTTTTT
>-|TRBV1|TRBJ2-2
CTSSQVGGLVYANTGELFF
TGCACCAGCAGCCAAGTCGGGGGACTCGTATACGCGAACACCGGGGAGCTGTTTTTT
>TRBD2|TRBV29-1|TRBJ2-2
CSVRDGGAAGELFF
TGCAGCGTTAGGGACGGGGGGGCCGCCGGGGAGCTGTTTTTT
>TRBD1|TRBV27|TRBJ2-2
CASSYYGTGNTGELFF
TGTGCCAGCAGTTACTATGGGACAGGGAACACCGGGGAGCTGTTTTTT
>-|TRBV5-1|TRBJ2-7
CASSLAREISYEQYF
TGCGCCAGCAGCTTGGCAAGAGAGATCTCCTACGAGCAGTACTTC
>TRBD1|TRBV19|TRBJ2-5
CASSSRDRGGGETQYF
TGTGCCAGTAGTTCCCGGGACAGGGGAGGTGGGGAGACCCAGTACTTC
>TRBD2|TRBV4-1|TRBJ2-5
CASSLRTSGIKETQYF
TGCGCCAGCAGCTTAAGGACTAGCGGCATCAAAGAGACCCAGTACTTC